The 14 T cell receptor beta chains reported below all come from one sample, sequenced in a study of blood T cell repertoires in COVID-19. Generated by immunoSEQ multiplex PCR, the TCRdb table keeps only in-frame clones and is missing some. The table shows some 64,000 clones, with roughly 75% occurring only once. The specimen sequenced was peripheral blood. These receptors were taken from a man aged 55 to 70 with COVID-19, enrolled during active disease.

The chain has TRBV5-4 and TRBJ1-2; tentatively, D is TRBD1 (6 bases). The germline V and J ends were trimmed by 1 base and 5 bases, with 12 bases remaining between them. The V gene's germline CDR1 is SGHNT and CDR2 YYREEE (reference sequence). This CDR3 has 14 amino acids. CDR3 protein: CASSLSNRDYGYTF. DNA of the CDR3: TGTGCCAGCAGCTTGTCGAACAGGGATTATGGCTACACCTTC. Drawing the rest from reference TRBV5-4 and TRBJ1-2, the complete variable domain is ETGVTQSPTHLIKTRGQQVTLRCSSQSGHNTVSWYQQALGQGPQFIFQYYREEENGRGNFPPRFSGLQFPNYSSELNVNALELDDSALYLCASSLSNRDYGYTFGSGTRLTVV.

This clone was seen a handful of times. V usage is TRBV2 and J usage is TRBJ2-1; TRBD2 agrees at 8 bases. V shed 6 bases, J shed 5 bases, and the junction held 6 bases outside the gene matches. The germline gives CDR1 SNHLY, CDR2 FYNNEI. CDR3 length: 14 amino acids. CDR3 nucleotides: TGTGCCAGCAGGTTAGCGGGGCCTCACAATGAGCAGTTCTTC. Translating it yields CASRLAGPHNEQFF.

The CDR3 DNA follows: TGTGCCAGCATGGGGGGACCCTACGAGCAGTACTTC. Protein: CASMGGPYEQYF. This sequence joins TRBV19 and TRBJ2-7; weak D call: TRBD2 (6 bases). The CDR3 totals 12 residues. V shed 9 bases and J shed 2 bases, with 11 bases lying between them. Germline lookup yields CDR1 LNHDA and CDR2 SQIVND (reference sequence).

This chain joins TRBV6-5 and TRBJ1-4; D call uncertain. Germline assignment: CDR1 MNHEY and CDR2 SVGAGI. This CDR3 comprises 11 residues. Trimming took 10 bases from V and 10 from J, leaving 13 bases between them. Written as DNA, the CDR3 is TGTGCCACACGGGTTTCTGGAAAACTGTTTTTT. It codes for CATRVSGKLFF.

A single count supports this clone. The rearrangement joins TRBV11-2 to TRBJ2-5; no clear D. Trimming cost V 5 bases and J 5 bases, with 9 bases left between them. The CDR3 runs to 12 residues. The germline CDR1 and CDR2 sequences are SGHAT and FQNNGV. This CDR3 reads CASSPNGETQYF. CDR3 DNA sequence: TGTGCCAGCAGCCCCAACGGGGAGACCCAGTACTTC.

This clone was counted a few times. The chain has TRBV2 and TRBJ1-3; 7 bases line up with TRBD1. The junction had 2 bases not matched to a gene; V was cut back by 6 bases and J by 0 bases. Germline V gene data show CDR1 as SNHLY and CDR2 as FYNNEI. The CDR3 extends over 14 amino acids. CDR3 sequence (DNA): TGTGCCAGCAGGGGACAGCTCTCTGGAAACACCATATATTTT. Protein product: CASRGQLSGNTIYF.

The chain uses TRBV5-1 and TRBJ2-1, with 9 bases identical to TRBD2. This CDR3 contains 17 residues. The germline CDR1 and CDR2 sequences are SGHRS and YFSETQ. Trimming cost V 3 bases and J 2 bases; bases outside gene matches: 9. CDR3 sequence (DNA): TGCGCCAGCAGCTGGCAGGCTAGCGGGACCACCTACAATGAGCAGTTCTTC. It is translated as CASSWQASGTTYNEQFF.

The chain has TRBV6-1 and TRBJ1-2; D call uncertain. Germline values: CDR1 MNHNS, CDR2 SASEGT. This CDR3 is built from 13 residues. V was trimmed by 0 bases and J by 8 bases, leaving 10 bases between them. CDR3 sequence reads: CASSEALVRGYTF. CDR3 sequence (DNA): TGTGCCAGCAGTGAAGCGCTAGTCCGAGGCTACACCTTC.

The rearrangement links TRBV5-1 to TRBJ2-7; TRBD2 agrees at 10 bases. Germline CDR1 reads SGHRS; CDR2 reads YFSETQ. V shed 4 bases and J 2 bases; nucleotides not matched to a gene: 3. This CDR3 region has 14 residues. The CDR3 is CASSGGLAAYEQYF. The CDR3, as DNA: TGCGCCAGCAGCGGAGGACTAGCGGCCTACGAGCAGTACTTC.

The rearrangement joins TRBV5-1 to TRBJ2-3, with TRBD2 identical over 9 bases. The CDR3 consists of 14 residues. Germline-derived CDR1 and CDR2 are SGHRS and YFSETQ. V shed 4 bases, J shed 3 bases, and the junction held 3 bases outside the gene matches. CDR3 amino acids: CASSASGITDTQYF. The DNA of the CDR3 is TGCGCCAGCAGCGCTAGCGGGATTACAGATACGCAGTATTTT.

The rearrangement uses TRBV13 and TRBJ1-5, with 8 bases aligning to TRBD1. J gave up 10 bases and V 1 base, and 15 bases lay outside the gene matches. CDR1 and CDR2 (germline): PRHDT, FYEKMQ (reference sequence). This CDR3 region has 17 residues. CDR3 sequence reads: CASSLVTGTGPISPQHF. Here the CDR3 DNA reads TGTGCCAGCAGCTTAGTTACGGGGACAGGACCCATCAGCCCCCAGCATTTT.

V and J are TRBV27 and TRBJ2-3; TRBD2 might be the D (6 bases). Germline values: CDR1 MNHEY, CDR2 SMNVEV (reference sequence). The CDR3 runs to 15 residues. V gave up 3 bases and J gave up 4 bases, with 14 bases separating them. CDR3 coding DNA: TGTGCCAGCAGTTTGGGGGGACGGTTTCCAGATACGCAGTATTTT. It translates to CASSLGGRFPDTQYF.

The V call is TRBV18, the J call TRBJ1-2; no clear D. Per the germline V gene, CDR1 is KGHSH and CDR2 is LQKENI. The germline V and J ends were trimmed by 5 bases and 8 bases, with 15 bases remaining between them. The CDR3 consists of 13 residues. The CDR3 region is CASSTADISGYTF. The DNA for the CDR3 is TGTGCCAGCTCAACGGCGGATATTTCGGGCTACACCTTC. The whole variable domain, filled in from reference TRBV18 and TRBJ1-2, reads NAGVMQNPRHLVRRRGQEARLRCSPMKGHSHVYWYRQLPEEGLKFMVYLQKENIIDESGMPKERFSAEFPKEGPSILRIQQVVRGDSAAYFCASSTADISGYTFGSGTRLTVV.

V gene TRBV19 combines with J gene TRBJ1-5; the D gene is possibly TRBD1 (5 bases). The CDR3 length is 14 residues. Per the germline V gene, CDR1 is LNHDA and CDR2 is SQIVND (reference sequence). V lost 5 bases to trimming and J lost 8 bases, with 16 bases between them. In nucleotides, the CDR3 is TGTGCCAGTAGTTTCTCAGGGCCTTTGGAGCCCCAGCATTTT. It yields the protein CASSFSGPLEPQHF.